Following are 17 T cell receptor beta chains from one sample sequenced in a study of T cells in localized non-small cell lung cancer. Assay used: immunoSEQ multiplex PCR; TCRdb lists only in-frame clones, some missing. The table records some 1,500 clones, 26% of them present only once. The material was normal lung tissue next to the tumor, obtained before any cancer treatment. These receptor sequences come from a male donor aged 60 or over with stage I lung adenocarcinoma.

The chain joins TRBV28 to TRBJ2-7; the D gene is possibly TRBD1 (6 bases). There are 12 residues in the CDR3. The germline CDR1 and CDR2 sequences are MDHEN and SYDVKM. Deletions cut 8 bases from V and 7 bases from J, with 15 bases between. The CDR3 coding sequence is TGTGCCAGCGCCACAGGGTTTTCGGAGCAGTACTTC. This encodes CASATGFSEQYF.

This clone has just one count. The chain recombines TRBV18 with TRBJ2-6; D gene unclear. Germline V gene lookup returns CDR1 KGHSH and CDR2 LQKENI. This CDR3 contains 17 residues. V gave up 2 bases and J gave up 0 bases, with 11 bases separating them. This CDR3 reads CASSPADQYSGANVLTF. DNA of the CDR3: TGTGCCAGCTCACCAGCGGACCAGTACTCTGGGGCCAACGTCCTGACTTTC.

J is TRBJ2-3 and V is TRBV5-1; the D is unclear. Germline values: CDR1 SGHRS, CDR2 YFSETQ. With 7 bases removed from V and 2 bases from J, the gap between germline ends came to 17 bases. The length of the CDR3 is 15 residues. The chain's CDR3 is CASGRTRGPTDTQYF. The CDR3 coding sequence is TGCGCCAGCGGACGGACGAGAGGCCCCACAGATACGCAGTATTTT. Supplemented by reference TRBV5-1 and TRBJ2-3, the full variable domain reads KAGVTQTPRYLIKTRGQQVTLSCSPISGHRSVSWYQQTPGQGLQFLFEYFSETQRNKGNFPGRFSGRQFSNSRSEMNVSTLELGDSALYLCASGRTRGPTDTQYFGPGTRLTVL.

This clone was found a few times. The V gene is TRBV9, the J gene TRBJ1-3; D is uncertain. The V and J ends lost 4 bases and 2 bases respectively, with 10 bases between them. The CDR3 sequence is 14 residues long. Germline V gene sequence: CDR1 SGDLS, CDR2 YYNGEE. The CDR3 nucleotides are TGTGCCAGCAGCCCTCAGACGGCTGGAAACACCATATATTTT. It translates to CASSPQTAGNTIYF.

The chain couples TRBV15 to TRBJ2-3, with 8 bases identical to TRBD2. This CDR3 has 16 residues. Germline-derived CDR1 and CDR2 are LNHNV and YYDKDF (reference sequence). The V segment lost 1 base and the J segment 5 bases; nucleotides outside the gene matches: 8. In DNA form, the CDR3 reads TGTGCCACCAGCAGAGTGCCGGGAGGGCTACGAGATACGCAGTATTTT. Protein sequence: CATSRVPGGLRDTQYF.

In this sample, this clone is medium-sized. V usage is TRBV9 and J usage is TRBJ1-2; the match to TRBD1 covers 8 bases. This CDR3 region has 14 residues. Trimming removed 4 bases from V and 6 bases from J; junction bases left unmatched: 8. CDR1 and CDR2 (germline): SGDLS, YYNGEE. Here the CDR3 DNA reads TGTGCCAGCAGCCCCAACAGGGGGTTCGATGGCTACACCTTC. It codes for CASSPNRGFDGYTF.

The genes are TRBV30 and TRBJ2-1; 13 positions match TRBD2. The germline V gene has CDR1 GTSNPN and CDR2 SVGIG (reference sequence). This CDR3 contains 16 residues. V gave up 4 bases and J gave up 8 bases; unmatched junction bases: 11. The CDR3 sequence is CAWNPGTSGKWYEQFF. The CDR3, as DNA: TGTGCCTGGAACCCCGGGACTAGCGGGAAATGGTATGAGCAGTTCTTC.

The gene calls are TRBV9 and TRBJ1-5; D may be TRBD1 (5 bases). The germline CDR1 and CDR2 sequences are SGDLS and YYNGEE. The CDR3 extends over 20 amino acids. The V end lost 0 bases, the J end lost 2 bases, and 24 bases lay between the germline ends. The CDR3 loop is CASSVGTHRGRGSGNQPQHF. CDR3 in DNA: TGTGCCAGCAGCGTAGGAACTCATAGGGGTAGGGGCTCGGGCAATCAGCCCCAGCATTTT.

The chain combines TRBV5-1 with TRBJ2-7; TRBD1 matches 8 bases. Unmatched junction bases numbered 10, after V lost 4 bases and J lost 1 base. The CDR3 is 16 amino acids. Germline loops: CDR1 SGHRS, CDR2 YFSETQ. The CDR3, as DNA: TGCGCCAGCAGCCCAGGGGGCAACCTTCTTTCCTACGAGCAGTACTTC. Translation: CASSPGGNLLSYEQYF.

The J gene is TRBJ2-7, the V gene TRBV15; D possibly corresponds to TRBD1 (6 bases). This CDR3 is 14 amino acids long. Germline-derived CDR1 and CDR2 are LNHNV and YYDKDF (reference sequence). The germline V and J ends were trimmed by 1 base and 7 bases, with 14 bases remaining between them. The DNA for the CDR3 is TGTGCCACCAGCAGAGTGGGCAGGGGAGATGAGCAGTACTTC. Amino acid sequence: CATSRVGRGDEQYF.

The rearrangement links TRBV29-1 to TRBJ2-4, with D hard to call. V lost 8 bases and J lost 1, with 12 bases in between. The CDR3 is 13 residues long. CDR1 and CDR2 (germline): SQVTM, ANQGSEA. The CDR3, as DNA: TGCAGCACCGGAGAGCCCGCCAAAAACATTCAGTACTTC. It is translated as CSTGEPAKNIQYF.

The rearrangement uses TRBV11-3 and TRBJ2-1; 16 nucleotides agree with TRBD2. Germline V CDR1 and CDR2: SGHNT, YENEEA. Trimming at V came to 3 bases and at J to 9 bases, leaving 5 bases not matched to a gene. CDR3 length: 16 amino acids. CDR3 amino acids: CASSLGTSGRAGEQFF. The CDR3 nucleotides read TGTGCCAGCAGCTTGGGGACTAGCGGGAGGGCCGGTGAGCAGTTCTTC.

This sequence joins TRBV10-2 and TRBJ2-2, with TRBD1 as a possible D gene (6 bases). With 9 bases removed from V and 2 bases from J, the gap between germline ends came to 13 bases. CDR1 is WSHSY and CDR2 is SAAADI in the germline V gene. The CDR3 has 14 amino acids. CDR3 region: CASKLDSNTGELFF. CDR3 coding DNA: TGCGCCAGTAAATTGGACAGTAACACCGGGGAGCTGTTTTTT.

The chain joins TRBV6-8 to TRBJ2-1, with 9 bases identical to TRBD2. Germline CDR1 MNHGY, CDR2 SAAAGT. This CDR3 region has 17 residues. Unmatched junction bases numbered 14, after V lost 6 bases and J lost 5 bases. CDR3 in amino acids: CASRFGPFSGSDNEQFF. The CDR3 DNA reads TGTGCCAGCAGGTTCGGGCCGTTTAGCGGGAGCGACAATGAGCAGTTCTTC.

This clone is medium-sized within its sample. The V gene is TRBV11-3, the J gene TRBJ2-5, with a possible D match to TRBD2 (6 bases). Germline CDR1 and CDR2: SGHNT and YENEEA. Trimming shortened V by 5 bases and J by 2 bases, and 15 bases separated the two germline ends. CDR3 size: 15 residues. The CDR3 reads CASSQFGRDQETQYF. In nucleotides, the CDR3 is TGTGCCAGCAGCCAGTTCGGGCGGGATCAAGAGACCCAGTACTTC.

This clone counts as medium-sized. The CDR3 sequence: CASRQGIQETQYF. The CDR3, as DNA: TGTGCCAGCAGACAGGGTATTCAAGAGACCCAGTACTTC. The V and J genes are TRBV9 and TRBJ2-5, with D perhaps matching TRBD1 (6 bases). V was clipped by 5 bases and J by 2 bases, with 10 bases between them. This CDR3 is 13 amino acids long. Germline-derived CDR1 and CDR2 are SGDLS and YYNGEE.

This clone is categorized as large (0.1 to 1%). Other DNA sequences in this sample translate to the same CDR3. This chain uses TRBV6-8 with TRBJ1-5, with TRBD1 matching over 8 bases. The trim removed 10 bases at V and 0 bases at J, leaving 5 bases unmatched. Looked up from germline, CDR1 is MNHGY and CDR2 is SAAAGT. The CDR3 spans 14 residues. CDR3 sequence: CAIGTGDSNQPQHF. The DNA for the CDR3 is TGTGCCATTGGGACAGGTGATAGCAATCAGCCCCAGCATTTT.